The 7 T cell receptor beta chains presented below share a single source sample, sequenced in a study of metastatic and nonmetastatic thyroid tumors. No patient had received any treatment before thyroid surgery. MiXCR re-clonotyped the PCR reads for TCRdb. Among 50,000 to 70,000 clones, approximately 4% were seen once, and the ten largest hold around 20%. Sequencing was done on a sample of blood. These receptors came from a female donor with papillary thyroid cancer or a benign thyroid nodule (not recorded which). Some clones in this sample may be carry-over from other donors' samples.

This clone showed up just a few times. The V and J genes are TRBV19 and TRBJ1-5; D is undetermined. The CDR3 spans 16 residues. The V gene's germline CDR1 is LNHDA and CDR2 SQIVND (reference sequence). Between the trimmed V and J ends, which lost 3 bases and 3 bases, there was a span of 15 bases. As DNA, the CDR3 is TGTGCCAGTAGTATCATGGTTCTCGATATCAATCAGCCCCAGCATTTT. It translates to CASSIMVLDINQPQHF.

This clone was counted many times. The rearrangement joins TRBV5-6 to TRBJ1-5; TRBD1 is a possible D gene (6 bases). The CDR3 has 15 residues. V was pared by 2 bases and J by 7 bases, with 16 bases between. Germline V gene lookup returns CDR1 SGHDT and CDR2 YYEEEE. DNA for the CDR3: TGTGCCAGCAGCTTAAGGGGGAGGGGGAACCAGCCCCAGCATTTT. Translation: CASSLRGRGNQPQHF.

V and J are TRBV12-3 or TRBV12-4 and TRBJ2-2; TRBD1 matches 8 bases. V dropped 4 bases and J dropped 4; count of bases not matched to a gene: 5. The CDR3 has 15 amino acids. The CDR3 DNA follows: TGTGCCAGCAGTTACCAAACAGGGGGCACCGGGGAGCTGTTTTTT. This codes for CASSYQTGGTGELFF.

This clone was counted ten times or more. The V call is TRBV6-1, the J call TRBJ2-7; 14 positions agree with TRBD2. Per germline, CDR1 MNHNS and CDR2 SASEGT. This CDR3 region has 16 residues. V was pared by 5 bases and J by 5 bases, with 8 bases of the junction left unmatched. CDR3 sequence reads: CASSSPGLAGVDEQYF. CDR3 coding DNA: TGTGCCAGCAGTTCCCCGGGACTAGCGGGAGTCGACGAGCAGTACTTC.

On this clone itself: A much more abundant neighbour one base away suggests this may be a read error. This chain uses TRBV6-1 with TRBJ1-1; unclear D gene. Per the germline V gene, CDR1 is MNHNS and CDR2 is SASEGT. This CDR3 is 12 amino acids long. V was pared by 7 bases and J by 4 bases, with 10 bases between. CDR3 sequence (DNA): TGTGCCAGCATCCAGGTAATCACTGAAGCTTTCTTT. It is translated as CASIQVITEAFF.

This clone was found many times. This chain joins TRBV6-1 and TRBJ2-7; D ambiguous. Trimming took off 0 bases at V and 7 bases at J, with 7 bases between the two ends. The germline V gene encodes CDR1 MNHNS and CDR2 SASEGT. There are 12 residues in the CDR3. The CDR3 DNA is TGTGCCAGCAGTGAAGCAAGCTTTGAGCAGTACTTC. Its translation: CASSEASFEQYF.

This clone was seen ten or more times. The chain combines TRBV6-1 with TRBJ2-1; 12 bases are a match to TRBD2. Germline lookup yields CDR1 MNHNS and CDR2 SASEGT. The V segment lost 5 bases and the J segment 6 bases; nucleotides outside the gene matches: 5. There are 15 residues in the CDR3. This CDR3 reads CASSNPGLAGNEQFF. The CDR3 DNA reads TGTGCCAGCAGTAACCCGGGACTAGCGGGCAATGAGCAGTTCTTC.